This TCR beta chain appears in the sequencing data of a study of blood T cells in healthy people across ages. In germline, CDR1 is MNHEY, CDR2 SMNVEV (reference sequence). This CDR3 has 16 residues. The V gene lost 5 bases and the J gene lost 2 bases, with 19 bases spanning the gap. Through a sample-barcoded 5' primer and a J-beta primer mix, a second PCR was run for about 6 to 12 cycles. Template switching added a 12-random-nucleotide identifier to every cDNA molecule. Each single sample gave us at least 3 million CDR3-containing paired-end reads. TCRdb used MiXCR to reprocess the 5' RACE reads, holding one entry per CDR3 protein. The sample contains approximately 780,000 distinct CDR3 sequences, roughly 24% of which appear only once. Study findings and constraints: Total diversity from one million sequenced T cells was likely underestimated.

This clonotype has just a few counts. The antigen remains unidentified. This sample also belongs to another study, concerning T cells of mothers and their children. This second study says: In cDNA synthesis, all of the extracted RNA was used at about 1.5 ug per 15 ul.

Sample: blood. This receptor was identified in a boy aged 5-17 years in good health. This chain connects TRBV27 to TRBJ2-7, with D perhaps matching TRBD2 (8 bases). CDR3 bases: TGTGCCAGCAGTCCCTGGGGACTAGGGGGCCCCTACGAGCAGTACTTC. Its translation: CASSPWGLGGPYEQYF.